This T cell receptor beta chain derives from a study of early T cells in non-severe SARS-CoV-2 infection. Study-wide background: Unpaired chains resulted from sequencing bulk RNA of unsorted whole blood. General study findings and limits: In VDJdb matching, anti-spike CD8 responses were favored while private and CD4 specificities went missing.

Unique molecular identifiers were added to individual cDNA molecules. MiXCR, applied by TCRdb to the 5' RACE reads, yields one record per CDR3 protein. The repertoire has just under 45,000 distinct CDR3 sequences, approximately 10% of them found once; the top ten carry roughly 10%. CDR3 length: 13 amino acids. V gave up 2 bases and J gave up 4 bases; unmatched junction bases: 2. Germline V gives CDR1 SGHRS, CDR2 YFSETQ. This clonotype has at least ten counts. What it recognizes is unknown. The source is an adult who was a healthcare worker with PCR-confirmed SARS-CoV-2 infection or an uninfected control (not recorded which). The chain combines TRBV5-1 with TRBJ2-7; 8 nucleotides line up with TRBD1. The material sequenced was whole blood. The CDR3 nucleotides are TGCGCCAGCAGCTTAAGACAGGGGTACGAGCAGTACTTC. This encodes CASSLRQGYEQYF.